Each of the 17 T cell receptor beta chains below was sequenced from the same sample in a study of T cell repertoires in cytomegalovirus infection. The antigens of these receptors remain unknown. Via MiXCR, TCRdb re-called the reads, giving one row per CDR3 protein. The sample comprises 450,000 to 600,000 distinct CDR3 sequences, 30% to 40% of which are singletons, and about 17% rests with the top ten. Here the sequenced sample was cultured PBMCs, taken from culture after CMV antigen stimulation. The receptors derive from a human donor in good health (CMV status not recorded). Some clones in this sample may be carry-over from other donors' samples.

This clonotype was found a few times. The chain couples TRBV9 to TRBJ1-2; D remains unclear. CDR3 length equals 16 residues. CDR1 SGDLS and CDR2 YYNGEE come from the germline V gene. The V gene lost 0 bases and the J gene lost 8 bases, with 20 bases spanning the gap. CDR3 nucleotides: TGTGCCAGCAGCGTAGAAGTTGATAGTAGTCGGGAGGGCTACACCTTC. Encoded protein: CASSVEVDSSREGYTF. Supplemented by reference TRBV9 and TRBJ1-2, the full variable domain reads DSGVTQTPKHLITATGQRVTLRCSPRSGDLSVYWYQQSLDQGLQFLIQYYNGEERAKGNILERFSAQQFPDLHSELNLSSLELGDSALYFCASSVEVDSSREGYTFGSGTRLTVV.

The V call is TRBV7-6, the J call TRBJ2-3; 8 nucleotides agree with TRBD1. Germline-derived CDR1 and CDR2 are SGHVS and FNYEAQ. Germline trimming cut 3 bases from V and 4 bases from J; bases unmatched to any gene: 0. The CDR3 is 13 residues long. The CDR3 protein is CASSLTGADTQYF. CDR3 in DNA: TGTGCCAGCAGCTTGACAGGGGCAGATACGCAGTATTTT.

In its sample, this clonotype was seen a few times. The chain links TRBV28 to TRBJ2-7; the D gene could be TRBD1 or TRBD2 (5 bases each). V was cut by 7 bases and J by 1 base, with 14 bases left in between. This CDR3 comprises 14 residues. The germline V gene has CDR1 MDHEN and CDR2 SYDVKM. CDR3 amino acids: CASKGHGVSYEQYV. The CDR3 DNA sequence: TGTGCCAGCAAGGGGCACGGGGTGTCCTACGAGCAGTACGTC.

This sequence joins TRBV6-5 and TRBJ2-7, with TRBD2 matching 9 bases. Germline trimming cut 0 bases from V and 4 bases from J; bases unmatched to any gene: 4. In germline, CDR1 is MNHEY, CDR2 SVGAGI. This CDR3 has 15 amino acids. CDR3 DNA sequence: TGTGCCAGCAGTTACTCGGGGGGACTAGCATACGAGCAGTACTTC. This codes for CASSYSGGLAYEQYF.

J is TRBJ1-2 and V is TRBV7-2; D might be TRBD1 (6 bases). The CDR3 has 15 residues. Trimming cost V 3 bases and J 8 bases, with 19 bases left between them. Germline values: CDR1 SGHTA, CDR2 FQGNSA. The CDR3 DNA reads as TGTGCCAGCAGCTTTTATACTGGACAGCCTCTCGGCTACACCTTC. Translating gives CASSFYTGQPLGYTF.

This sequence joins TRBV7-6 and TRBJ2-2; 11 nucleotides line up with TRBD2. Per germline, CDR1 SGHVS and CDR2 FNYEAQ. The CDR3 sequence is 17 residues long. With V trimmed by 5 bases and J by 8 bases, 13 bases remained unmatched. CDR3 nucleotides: TGTGCCAGCAGCAAGGGGTCTAGCGGGAGGAGGTCGGGGGAGCTGTTTTTT. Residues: CASSKGSSGRRSGELFF.

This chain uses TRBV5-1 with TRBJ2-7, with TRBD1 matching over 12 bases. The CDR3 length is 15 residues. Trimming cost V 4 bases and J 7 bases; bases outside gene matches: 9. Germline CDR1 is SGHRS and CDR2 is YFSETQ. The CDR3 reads CASSVAGTGGWEQYF. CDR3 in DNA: TGCGCCAGCAGCGTCGCCGGGACAGGGGGCTGGGAGCAGTACTTC.

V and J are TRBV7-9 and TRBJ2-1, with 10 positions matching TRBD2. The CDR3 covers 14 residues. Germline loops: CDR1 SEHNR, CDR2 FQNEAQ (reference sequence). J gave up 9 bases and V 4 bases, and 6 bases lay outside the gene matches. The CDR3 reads CASSSEREGREQFF. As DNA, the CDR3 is TGTGCCAGCAGCTCCGAGCGGGAGGGGCGTGAGCAGTTCTTC.

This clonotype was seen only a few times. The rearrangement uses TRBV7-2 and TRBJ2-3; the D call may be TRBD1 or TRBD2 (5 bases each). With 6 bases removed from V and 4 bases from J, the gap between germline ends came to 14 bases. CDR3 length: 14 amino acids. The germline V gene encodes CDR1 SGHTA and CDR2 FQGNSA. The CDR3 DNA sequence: TGTGCCAGCAGGCCGGGACCTCAGGCAGATACGCAGTATTTT. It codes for CASRPGPQADTQYF.

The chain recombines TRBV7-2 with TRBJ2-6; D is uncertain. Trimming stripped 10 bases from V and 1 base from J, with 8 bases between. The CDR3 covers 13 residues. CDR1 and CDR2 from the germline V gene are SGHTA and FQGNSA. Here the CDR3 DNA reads TGTGCCAATCAAAATTCTGGGGCCAACGTCCTGACTTTC. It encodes CANQNSGANVLTF. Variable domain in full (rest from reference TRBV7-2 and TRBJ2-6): GAGVSQSPSNKVTEKGKDVELRCDPISGHTALYWYRQSLGQGLEFLIYFQGNSAPDKSGLPSDRFSAERTGGSVSTLTIQRTQQEDSAVYLCANQNSGANVLTFGAGSRLTVL.

CDR3 coding DNA: TGTGCCAGCAGCTTGTCGGGCGGGAGGGCCAGGGATACGCAGTATTTT. It encodes CASSLSGGRARDTQYF. The V call is TRBV7-6, the J call TRBJ2-3; 9 bases are shared with TRBD2. The germline CDR1 and CDR2 sequences are SGHVS and FNYEAQ. The trim removed 3 bases at V and 6 bases at J, leaving 10 bases unmatched. The CDR3 contains 16 residues.

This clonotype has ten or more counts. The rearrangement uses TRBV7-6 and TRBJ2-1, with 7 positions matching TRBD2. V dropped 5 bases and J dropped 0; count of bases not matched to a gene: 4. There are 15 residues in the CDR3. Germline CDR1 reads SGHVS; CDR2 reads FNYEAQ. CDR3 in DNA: TGTGCCAGCAGCCGGGGGACTACCTCCTACAATGAGCAGTTCTTC. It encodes CASSRGTTSYNEQFF.

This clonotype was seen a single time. CDR3 amino acids: CASSMEGAGSYEQYF. CDR3 DNA sequence: TGTGCCAGTAGTATGGAGGGGGCCGGCTCCTACGAGCAGTACTTC. This chain connects TRBV19 to TRBJ2-7, with D perhaps matching TRBD1 (7 bases). V dropped 3 bases and J dropped 0 bases, with 12 bases sitting between them. In germline, CDR1 is LNHDA, CDR2 SQIVND (reference sequence). The CDR3 is 15 residues long.

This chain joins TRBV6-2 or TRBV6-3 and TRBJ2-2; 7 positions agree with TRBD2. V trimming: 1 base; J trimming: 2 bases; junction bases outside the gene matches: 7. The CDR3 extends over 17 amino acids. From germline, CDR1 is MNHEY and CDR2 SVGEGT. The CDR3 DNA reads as TGTGCCAGCAGTTACTACCCAGCGGGACCCAACACCGGGGAGCTGTTTTTT. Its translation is CASSYYPAGPNTGELFF.

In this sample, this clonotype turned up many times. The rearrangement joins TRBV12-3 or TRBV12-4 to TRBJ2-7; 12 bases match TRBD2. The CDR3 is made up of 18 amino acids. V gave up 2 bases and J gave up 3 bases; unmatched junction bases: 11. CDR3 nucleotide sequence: TGTGCCAGCAGTTTATACTCTAAGGGACTAGCGGGCCTCTACGAGCAGTACGTC. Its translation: CASSLYSKGLAGLYEQYV.

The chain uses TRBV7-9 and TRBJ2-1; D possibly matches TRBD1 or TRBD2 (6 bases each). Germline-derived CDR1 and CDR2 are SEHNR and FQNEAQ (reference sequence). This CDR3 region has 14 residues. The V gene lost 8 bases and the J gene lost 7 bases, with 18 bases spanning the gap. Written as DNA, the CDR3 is TGTGCCAGCGGGGGGCCGCTAGCGAGTAATGAGCAGTTCTTC. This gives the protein CASGGPLASNEQFF.

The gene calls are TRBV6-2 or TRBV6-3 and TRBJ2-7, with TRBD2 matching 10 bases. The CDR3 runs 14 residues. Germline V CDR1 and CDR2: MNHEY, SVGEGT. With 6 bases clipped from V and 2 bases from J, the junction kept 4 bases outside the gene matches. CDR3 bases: TGTGCCAGCAGGGAAGCGGGAGGGCCCTACGAGCAGTACGTC. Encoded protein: CASREAGGPYEQYV.